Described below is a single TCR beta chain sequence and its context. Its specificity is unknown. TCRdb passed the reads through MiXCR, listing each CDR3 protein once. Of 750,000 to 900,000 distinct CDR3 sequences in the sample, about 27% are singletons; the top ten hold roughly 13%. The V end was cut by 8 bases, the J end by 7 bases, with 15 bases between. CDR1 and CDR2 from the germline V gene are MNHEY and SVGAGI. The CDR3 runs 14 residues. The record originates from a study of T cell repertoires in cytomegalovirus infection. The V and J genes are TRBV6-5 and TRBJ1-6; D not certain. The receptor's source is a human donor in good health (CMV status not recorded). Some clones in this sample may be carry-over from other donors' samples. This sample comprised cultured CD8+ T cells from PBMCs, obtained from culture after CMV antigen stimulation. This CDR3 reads CASAFRAINSPLHF. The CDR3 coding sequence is TGTGCCAGCGCGTTCCGGGCCATAAATTCACCCCTCCACTTT.